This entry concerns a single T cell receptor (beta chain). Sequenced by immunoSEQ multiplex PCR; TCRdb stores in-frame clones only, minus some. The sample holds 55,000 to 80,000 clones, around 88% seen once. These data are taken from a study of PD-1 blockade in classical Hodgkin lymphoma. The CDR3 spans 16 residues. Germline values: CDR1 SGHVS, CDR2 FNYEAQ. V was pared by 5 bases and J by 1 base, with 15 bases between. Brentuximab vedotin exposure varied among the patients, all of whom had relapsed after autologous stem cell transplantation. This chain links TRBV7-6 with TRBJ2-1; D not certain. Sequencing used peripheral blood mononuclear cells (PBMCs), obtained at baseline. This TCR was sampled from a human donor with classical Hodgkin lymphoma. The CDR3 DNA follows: TGTGCCAGCAGCCCGACTGACCAACCTTCCTACAATGAGCAGTTCTTC. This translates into CASSPTDQPSYNEQFF.